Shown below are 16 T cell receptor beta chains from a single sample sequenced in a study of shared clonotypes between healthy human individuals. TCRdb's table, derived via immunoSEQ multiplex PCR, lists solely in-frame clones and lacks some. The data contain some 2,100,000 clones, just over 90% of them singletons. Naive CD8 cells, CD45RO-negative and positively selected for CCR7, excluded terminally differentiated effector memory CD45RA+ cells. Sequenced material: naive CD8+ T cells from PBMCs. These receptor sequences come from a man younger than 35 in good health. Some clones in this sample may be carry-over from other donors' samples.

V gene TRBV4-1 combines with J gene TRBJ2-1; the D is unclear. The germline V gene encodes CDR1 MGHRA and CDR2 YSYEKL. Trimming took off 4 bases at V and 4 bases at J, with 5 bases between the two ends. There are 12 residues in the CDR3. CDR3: CASSPPYNEQFF. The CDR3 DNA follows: TGCGCCAGCAGCCCCCCATACAATGAGCAGTTCTTC.

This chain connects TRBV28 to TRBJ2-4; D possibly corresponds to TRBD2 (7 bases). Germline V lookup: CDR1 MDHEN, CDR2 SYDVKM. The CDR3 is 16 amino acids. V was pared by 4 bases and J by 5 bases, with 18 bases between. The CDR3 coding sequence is TGTGCCAGCAGTTCTACCACTAGAGGGGGGGAAAACATTCAGTACTTC. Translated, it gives CASSSTTRGGENIQYF.

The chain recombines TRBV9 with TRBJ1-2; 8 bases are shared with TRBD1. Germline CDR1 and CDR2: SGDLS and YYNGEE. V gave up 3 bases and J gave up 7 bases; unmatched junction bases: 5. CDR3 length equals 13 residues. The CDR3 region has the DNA TGTGCCAGCAGCGCAGGGGGCCCTTCTGGCTACACCTTC. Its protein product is CASSAGGPSGYTF. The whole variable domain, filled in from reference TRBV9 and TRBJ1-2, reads DSGVTQTPKHLITATGQRVTLRCSPRSGDLSVYWYQQSLDQGLQFLIQYYNGEERAKGNILERFSAQQFPDLHSELNLSSLELGDSALYFCASSAGGPSGYTFGSGTRLTVV.

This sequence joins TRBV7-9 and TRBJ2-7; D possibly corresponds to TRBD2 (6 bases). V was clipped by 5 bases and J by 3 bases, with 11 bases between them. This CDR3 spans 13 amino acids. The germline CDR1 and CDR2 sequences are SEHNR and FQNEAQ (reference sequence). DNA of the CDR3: TGTGCCAGCAGCGCCGGACTACGCTACGAGCAGTACTTC. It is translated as CASSAGLRYEQYF.

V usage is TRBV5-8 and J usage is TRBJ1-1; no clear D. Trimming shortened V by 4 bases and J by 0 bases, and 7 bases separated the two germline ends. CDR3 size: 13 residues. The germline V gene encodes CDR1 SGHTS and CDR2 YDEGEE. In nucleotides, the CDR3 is TGTGCCAGCAGCCCCTGGGTGAACACTGAAGCTTTCTTT. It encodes CASSPWVNTEAFF. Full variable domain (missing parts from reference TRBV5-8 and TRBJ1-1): EAGVTQSPTHLIKTRGQQATLRCSPISGHTSVYWYQQALGLGLQFLLWYDEGEERNRGNFPPRFSGRQFPNYSSELNVNALELEDSALYLCASSPWVNTEAFFGQGTRLTVV.

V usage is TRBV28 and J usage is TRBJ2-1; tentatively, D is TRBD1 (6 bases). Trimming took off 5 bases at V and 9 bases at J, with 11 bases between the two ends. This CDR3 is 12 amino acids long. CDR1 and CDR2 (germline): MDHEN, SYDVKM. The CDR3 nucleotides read TGTGCCAGCAGTCCGACAGGATTTGAGCAGTTCTTC. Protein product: CASSPTGFEQFF. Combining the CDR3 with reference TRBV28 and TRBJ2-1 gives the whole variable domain DVKVTQSSRYLVKRTGEKVFLECVQDMDHENMFWYRQDPGLGLRLIYFSYDVKMKEKGDIPEGYSVSREKKERFSLILESASTNQTSMYLCASSPTGFEQFFGPGTRLTVL.

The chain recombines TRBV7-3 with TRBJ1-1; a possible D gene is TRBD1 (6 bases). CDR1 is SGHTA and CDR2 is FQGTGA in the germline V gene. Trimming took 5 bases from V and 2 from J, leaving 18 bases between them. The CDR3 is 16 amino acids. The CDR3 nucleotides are TGTGCCAGCAGCCTTCTACAGGGCGAGCGAAACACTGAAGCTTTCTTT. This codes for CASSLLQGERNTEAFF.

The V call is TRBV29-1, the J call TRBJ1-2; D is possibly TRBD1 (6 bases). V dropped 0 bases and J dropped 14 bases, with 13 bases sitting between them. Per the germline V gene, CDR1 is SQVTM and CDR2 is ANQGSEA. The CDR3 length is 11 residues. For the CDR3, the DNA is TGCAGCGTTGAAGAGGGGCGCAGGGGAACCTTC. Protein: CSVEEGRRGTF.

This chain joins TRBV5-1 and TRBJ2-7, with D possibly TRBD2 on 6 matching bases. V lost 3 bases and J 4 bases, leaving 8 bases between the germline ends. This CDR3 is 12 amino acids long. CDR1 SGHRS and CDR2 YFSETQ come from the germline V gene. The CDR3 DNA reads TGCGCCAGCAGCTCGGCGGGATACGAGCAGTACTTC. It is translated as CASSSAGYEQYF.

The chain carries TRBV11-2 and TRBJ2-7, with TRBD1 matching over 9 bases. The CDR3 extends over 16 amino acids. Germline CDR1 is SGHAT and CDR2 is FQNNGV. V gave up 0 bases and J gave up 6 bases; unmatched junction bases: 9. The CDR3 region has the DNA TGTGCCAGCAGCTTAGACACGGGGACAGGGTATCTCGAGCAGTACTTC. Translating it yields CASSLDTGTGYLEQYF.

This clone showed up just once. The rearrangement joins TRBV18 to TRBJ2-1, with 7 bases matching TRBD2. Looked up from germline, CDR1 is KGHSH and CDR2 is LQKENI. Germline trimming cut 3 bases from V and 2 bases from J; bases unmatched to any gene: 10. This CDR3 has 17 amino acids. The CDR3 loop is CASSPASGLAAYNEQFF. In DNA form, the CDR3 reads TGTGCCAGCTCACCGGCTAGTGGGCTAGCGGCCTACAATGAGCAGTTCTTC.

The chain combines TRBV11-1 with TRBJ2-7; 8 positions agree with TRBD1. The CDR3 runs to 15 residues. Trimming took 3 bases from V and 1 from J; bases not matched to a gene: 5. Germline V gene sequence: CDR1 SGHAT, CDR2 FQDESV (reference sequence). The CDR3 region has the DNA TGTGCCAGCAGCTTCGCGACAGGGGAATCCTACGAGCAGTACTTC. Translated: CASSFATGESYEQYF.

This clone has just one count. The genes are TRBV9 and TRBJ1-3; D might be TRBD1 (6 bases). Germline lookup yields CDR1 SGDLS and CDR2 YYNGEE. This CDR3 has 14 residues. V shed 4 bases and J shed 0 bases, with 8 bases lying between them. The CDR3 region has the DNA TGTGCCAGCAGCCAAGGGGGCTCTGGAAACACCATATATTTT. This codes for CASSQGGSGNTIYF.

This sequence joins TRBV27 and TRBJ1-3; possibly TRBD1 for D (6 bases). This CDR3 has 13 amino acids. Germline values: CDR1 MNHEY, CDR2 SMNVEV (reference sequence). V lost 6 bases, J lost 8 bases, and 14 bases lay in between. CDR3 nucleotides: TGTGCCAGCAGAGGGGGGGCCTGGGACACCATATATTTT. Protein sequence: CASRGGAWDTIYF.

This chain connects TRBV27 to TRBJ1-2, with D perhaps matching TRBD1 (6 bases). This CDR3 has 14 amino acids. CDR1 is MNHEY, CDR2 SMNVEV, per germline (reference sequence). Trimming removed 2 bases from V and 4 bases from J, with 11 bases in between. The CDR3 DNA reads TGTGCCAGCAGTTTAACAGGGAATGCCTATGGCTACACCTTC. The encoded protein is CASSLTGNAYGYTF.

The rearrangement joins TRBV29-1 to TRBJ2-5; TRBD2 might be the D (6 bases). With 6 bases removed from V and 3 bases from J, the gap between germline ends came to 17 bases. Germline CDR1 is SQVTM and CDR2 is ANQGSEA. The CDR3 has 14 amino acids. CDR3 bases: TGCAGCGTGGGAGGCGGGGATTTGGAAGAGACCCAGTACTTC. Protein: CSVGGGDLEETQYF.